This T cell receptor (beta chain) was recovered during a study of memory CD4+ T cells and cytomegalovirus serostatus. About the research overall: Of the healthy Belgian adults, 9 or 10 were CMV seropositive and 20 to 30 seronegative.

TCRdb's table, derived via immunoSEQ multiplex PCR, lists solely in-frame clones and lacks some. In the table there are about 75,000 clones, just under 80% of which are singletons. Notes on this clone: Antigen unknown.

General study points: CD4+ memory repertoires contained about two fifths of the roughly 160 reported CMV TCRbeta sequences.

The sort gate was single viable CD3+CD4+CD8-CD45RO+ cells for memory CD4+ T cells. Serum IgG to CMV pp150, pp28, p38 and p52 defined serostatus. Positive selection with CD4 microbeads enriched total CD4+ T cells. The clonotype was recovered from an adult in good health and CMV-seropositive. The sequencing input was memory CD4+ T cells from blood.

CDR3 protein: CASSQPGQVQFF. The DNA for the CDR3 is TGTGCCAGCTCACAACCGGGACAGGTTCAGTTCTTC. The V call is TRBV18, the J call TRBJ2-1; 8 bases are a match to TRBD1. The V gene's germline CDR1 is KGHSH and CDR2 LQKENI. The J segment lost 13 bases and the V segment lost 4 bases, leaving 6 bases of the junction unmatched. The CDR3 loop spans 12 amino acids.